A few counts support the clone carrying this T cell receptor beta chain. This entry belongs to a study of blood T cell repertoires in COVID-19. At the level of the study: PBMCs, B-cell-depleted T cells, or T cells were the source of the cDNA or gDNA that made up the material.

Here immunoSEQ multiplex PCR was the method, and the copy in TCRdb shows in-frame clones only, minus some. The table records some 460,000 clones, about 90% of them present only once. Germline CDR1 is SGHRS and CDR2 is YFSETQ. This CDR3 has 15 residues. V lost 0 bases, J lost 7 bases, and 13 bases lay in between. This sequence joins TRBV5-1 and TRBJ1-4; D perhaps matches TRBD1 (5 bases). This clonotype was obtained from a woman aged 18-35 years who had recovered from COVID-19. Sequencing input: PBMCs or T cells enriched from blood (not recorded which). The CDR3 here is CASSLEGEAGEKLFF. As DNA, the CDR3 is TGCGCCAGCAGCTTGGAAGGGGAAGCTGGTGAAAAACTGTTTTTT.